The rows below give T cell receptor beta chains drawn from one sample of a study of T cell responses to AZD1222 COVID-19 vaccine. TCRdb's copy holds only in-frame clones and misses some; the assay was immunoSEQ multiplex PCR. Seen here are some 80,000 clones, 70% to 90% observed once, and the top ten hold over 8%. Here the sequenced sample was peripheral blood, taken 28 days after the second dose of the MenACWY control vaccine. The receptor set was obtained from an adult who received the MenACWY meningococcal vaccine as a control. Both conserved end residues are part of each CDR3. The order of the fields is CDR3 DNA, CDR3 protein, J gene, D gene, V gene, clone size. The D gene is left open where the match is weak. Clone size appears in some rows only: once, few, many, or a class for an expanded clone.

DNA: TGTGCCAGCAGTGACTCCAACGGGGATACGCAGTATTTT
CDR3: CASSDSNGDTQYF
J: TRBJ2-3
D: NA
V: TRBV6-4
size: NA

DNA: TGTGCCAGCTCACCTCCTGGACAGGGGGCATATGGAAACACCATATATTTT
CDR3: CASSPPGQGAYGNTIYF
J: TRBJ1-3
D: TRBD1
V: TRBV18
size: NA

DNA: TGTGCCAGCAGCCAAGAGTCCGGGCAGGGCAGTGAGCAGTTCTTC
CDR3: CASSQESGQGSEQFF
J: TRBJ2-1
D: NA
V: TRBV3-1/TRBV3-2
size: few

DNA: TGCGCCAGCAGCTTGGCCACTAGCGGGCGGACCGGGGAGCTGTTTTTT
CDR3: CASSLATSGRTGELFF
J: TRBJ2-2
D: TRBD2
V: TRBV5-1
size: NA

DNA: TGTGCCAGCAGCTCCGACAAGGCAACTAATGAAAAACTGTTTTTT
CDR3: CASSSDKATNEKLFF
J: TRBJ1-4
D: NA
V: TRBV7-9
size: NA

DNA: TGTGCCACCAGTGCCCCGGGACGCTCCCTAGGCGATGAGCAGTTCTTC
CDR3: CATSAPGRSLGDEQFF
J: TRBJ2-1
D: NA
V: TRBV24-1
size: NA

DNA: TGTGCCAGCAGCTTAGACGGTTCCAACACTGAAGCTTTCTTT
CDR3: CASSLDGSNTEAFF
J: TRBJ1-1
D: NA
V: TRBV11-3
size: once

DNA: TGTGCCAGCAGCCCCTTCGGGTCGGGGGTTGCTTTCTTT
CDR3: CASSPFGSGVAFF
J: TRBJ1-1
D: NA
V: TRBV7-3
size: few

DNA: TGTGCCAGCAGCTTAGCGCACGGGGCGACCCAGTACTTC
CDR3: CASSLAHGATQYF
J: TRBJ2-5
D: NA
V: TRBV7-8
size: few

DNA: TGTGCCAGCATCCCCAGCAAACCCTCTGGAAACACCATATATTTT
CDR3: CASIPSKPSGNTIYF
J: TRBJ1-3
D: NA
V: TRBV21-1
size: NA

DNA: TGTGCCTGGAGTCGACAGGGGCTGGAAAACATTCAGTACTTC
CDR3: CAWSRQGLENIQYF
J: TRBJ2-4
D: TRBD1
V: TRBV30
size: NA

DNA: TGTGCCAGTAGGGACAGGGGGAACACTGAAGCTTTCTTT
CDR3: CASRDRGNTEAFF
J: TRBJ1-1
D: TRBD1
V: TRBV19
size: NA

DNA: TGTGCCAGCAGCCCCTTGGGGGCATCCTACAATGAGCAGTTCTTC
CDR3: CASSPLGASYNEQFF
J: TRBJ2-1
D: NA
V: TRBV7-9
size: NA

DNA: TGTGCCAGCAGCGGGACCTCTCAGGGAGAGACCCAGTACTTC
CDR3: CASSGTSQGETQYF
J: TRBJ2-5
D: NA
V: TRBV9
size: NA

DNA: TGTGCCAGCAGCTTAGTATCTCAGCTGAACACTGAAGCTTTCTTT
CDR3: CASSLVSQLNTEAFF
J: TRBJ1-1
D: NA
V: TRBV7-9
size: NA

DNA: TGCGCCAGCAGTGACCGCCAGCGAAATGAAGCTTTCTTT
CDR3: CASSDRQRNEAFF
J: TRBJ1-1
D: NA
V: TRBV10-2
size: NA

DNA: TGTGCCAGCAGCCCCCCGATGGTAGGTACATATGAGACCCAGTACTTC
CDR3: CASSPPMVGTYETQYF
J: TRBJ2-5
D: NA
V: TRBV9
size: NA

DNA: TGTGCCAGCAGCCAGACTTTCACCGGGGAGCTGTTTTTT
CDR3: CASSQTFTGELFF
J: TRBJ2-2
D: NA
V: TRBV14
size: NA

DNA: TGTGCCAGCAGCCAGACTAGCGGGAGCCCCTCTAGCACAGATACGCAGTATTTT
CDR3: CASSQTSGSPSSTDTQYF
J: TRBJ2-3
D: TRBD2
V: TRBV4-2
size: few

DNA: TGTGCCAGCAGCTTGGAAAAGGGACTGGATACGCAGTATTTT
CDR3: CASSLEKGLDTQYF
J: TRBJ2-3
D: NA
V: TRBV5-4
size: NA

DNA: TGTGCCAGCAGTTTCCCCTCGCGTAATCAACTGTTTTTT
CDR3: CASSFPSRNQLFF
J: TRBJ1-4
D: NA
V: TRBV28
size: NA

DNA: TGTGCCAGCAGCCAAGATCCCGGCCCGAACACTGAAGCTTTCTTT
CDR3: CASSQDPGPNTEAFF
J: TRBJ1-1
D: NA
V: TRBV14
size: NA

DNA: TGTGCCTGGATCCCACAGGAGAACTATGGCTACACCTTC
CDR3: CAWIPQENYGYTF
J: TRBJ1-2
D: NA
V: TRBV30
size: NA

DNA: TGTGCCAGTAGCAACACGGAGAATGAAAAACTGTTTTTT
CDR3: CASSNTENEKLFF
J: TRBJ1-4
D: NA
V: TRBV19
size: NA

DNA: TGTGCCAGCTCCCCCCGGGACACCGGTTGGCCTGAAGCTTTCTTT
CDR3: CASSPRDTGWPEAFF
J: TRBJ1-1
D: NA
V: TRBV25-1
size: NA

DNA: TGTGCCAGCACCCGGGGGATCGGTCTGTTTTTT
CDR3: CASTRGIGLFF
J: TRBJ2-2
D: NA
V: TRBV12-3/TRBV12-4
size: once

DNA: TGTGCCTTTTCATACAGGGGAGGCACTGAAGCTTTCTTT
CDR3: CAFSYRGGTEAFF
J: TRBJ1-1
D: TRBD1
V: TRBV30
size: once

DNA: TGTGCCAGCAGCTCGGACGCCGGGTTTCAGCCCCAGCATTTT
CDR3: CASSSDAGFQPQHF
J: TRBJ1-5
D: NA
V: TRBV5-8
size: NA

DNA: TGTGCCAGCAGCGTAGTAGGCGGCGGGGGCACAGATACGCAGTATTTT
CDR3: CASSVVGGGGTDTQYF
J: TRBJ2-3
D: NA
V: TRBV9
size: once

DNA: TGTGCCAGTAGTATGGGTCGGGAAGAGCCCCAGCATTTT
CDR3: CASSMGREEPQHF
J: TRBJ1-5
D: NA
V: TRBV19
size: NA

DNA: TGTGCCATTAGGGACAGCAACAATTCACCCCTCCACTTT
CDR3: CAIRDSNNSPLHF
J: TRBJ1-6
D: TRBD1
V: TRBV10-3
size: NA

DNA: TGTGCCAGCAGTTACTCCTGGACAGGGGACACTGAAGCTTTCTTT
CDR3: CASSYSWTGDTEAFF
J: TRBJ1-1
D: TRBD1
V: TRBV6-5
size: NA

DNA: TGTGCCAGTAGTCCACAGGGGCGAGAGACCCAGTACTTC
CDR3: CASSPQGRETQYF
J: TRBJ2-5
D: TRBD1
V: TRBV19
size: once

DNA: TGTGCCAGCAAATTGGGGTCGGGGATCTATCAGCCCCAGCATTTT
CDR3: CASKLGSGIYQPQHF
J: TRBJ1-5
D: NA
V: TRBV6-5
size: NA

DNA: TGTGCCAGCAGCCCGGACAGGGGCACGGATCAGCCCCAGCATTTT
CDR3: CASSPDRGTDQPQHF
J: TRBJ1-5
D: TRBD1
V: TRBV6-5
size: NA

DNA: TGTGCCAGCAGCTTTAGGGGGGACTTGGTCCCCACTGAAGCTTTCTTT
CDR3: CASSFRGDLVPTEAFF
J: TRBJ1-1
D: NA
V: TRBV5-5
size: NA

DNA: TGTGCCAGCTCACCCAACGCGGGGGACGAGCAGTACTTC
CDR3: CASSPNAGDEQYF
J: TRBJ2-7
D: TRBD2
V: TRBV18
size: NA

DNA: TGTGCCAGCAGCGTAGCTTCGGACTCTGGGACCAAAAACATTCAGTACTTC
CDR3: CASSVASDSGTKNIQYF
J: TRBJ2-4
D: NA
V: TRBV9
size: NA

DNA: TGTGCCAGCAGCCAAGGACAGGGTATAGAGGAAAAACTGTTTTTT
CDR3: CASSQGQGIEEKLFF
J: TRBJ1-4
D: TRBD1
V: TRBV3-1/TRBV3-2
size: NA

DNA: TGTGCCAGCAGCTTAGGCCGTATGGGTAAGCAGTTCTTC
CDR3: CASSLGRMGKQFF
J: TRBJ2-1
D: NA
V: TRBV7-8
size: NA

DNA: TGTGCCAGCAGCTTAGCGAGCGGGTTCCTGGACAGGGAGGATGGCTACACCTTC
CDR3: CASSLASGFLDREDGYTF
J: TRBJ1-2
D: TRBD1
V: TRBV7-2
size: NA